Reported below is one T cell receptor (beta chain). Its antigen is undetermined. This PCR relied on a set of 60 Vbeta primers and 13 Jbeta primers. Some clones are missing from TCRdb's copy, which holds only in-frame ones; the method was immunoSEQ multiplex PCR. The sample yields about 160,000 clones, about four fifths seen once. The data originate from a study of cytomegalovirus exposure and HLA in healthy donors. Notes on the study in general: Roughly uniform depth of sequencing across donors was assumed in presence/absence analyses.

The junction had 11 bases not matched to a gene; V was cut back by 0 bases and J by 3 bases. The V gene's germline CDR1 is SGHAT and CDR2 FQNNGV. This CDR3 is built from 19 residues. The V call is TRBV11-2, the J call TRBJ2-7; 13 nucleotides match TRBD2. This TCR came from a woman aged 30 to 39 in good health and CMV-seropositive. Sequencing was done on a sample of PBMCs. DNA of the CDR3: TGTGCCAGCAGCTTAGAAGGGGGACTAGCGGGGATCAAATACTACGAGCAGTACTTC. Amino acids: CASSLEGGLAGIKYYEQYF.